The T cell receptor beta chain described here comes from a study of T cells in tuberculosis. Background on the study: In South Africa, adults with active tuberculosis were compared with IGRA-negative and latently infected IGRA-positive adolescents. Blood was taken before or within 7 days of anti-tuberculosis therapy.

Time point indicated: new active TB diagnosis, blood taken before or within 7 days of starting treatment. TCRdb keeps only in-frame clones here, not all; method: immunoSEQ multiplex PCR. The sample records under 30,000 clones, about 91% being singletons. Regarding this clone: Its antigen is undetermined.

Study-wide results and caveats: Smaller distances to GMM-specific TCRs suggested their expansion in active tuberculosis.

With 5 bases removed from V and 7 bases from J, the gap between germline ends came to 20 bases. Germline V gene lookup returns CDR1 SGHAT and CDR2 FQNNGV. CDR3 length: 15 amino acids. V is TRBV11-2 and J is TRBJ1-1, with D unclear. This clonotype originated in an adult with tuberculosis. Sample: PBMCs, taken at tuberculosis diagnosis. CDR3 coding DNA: TGTGCCAGCAGCGAAGCAGACAACCGGCTTAGTGAAGCTTTCTTT. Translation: CASSEADNRLSEAFF. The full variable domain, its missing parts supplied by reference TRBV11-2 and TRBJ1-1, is EAGVAQSPRYKIIEKRQSVAFWCNPISGHATLYWYQQILGQGPKLLIQFQNNGVVDDSQLPKDRFSAERLKGVDSTLKIQPAKLEDSAVYLCASSEADNRLSEAFFGQGTRLTVV.